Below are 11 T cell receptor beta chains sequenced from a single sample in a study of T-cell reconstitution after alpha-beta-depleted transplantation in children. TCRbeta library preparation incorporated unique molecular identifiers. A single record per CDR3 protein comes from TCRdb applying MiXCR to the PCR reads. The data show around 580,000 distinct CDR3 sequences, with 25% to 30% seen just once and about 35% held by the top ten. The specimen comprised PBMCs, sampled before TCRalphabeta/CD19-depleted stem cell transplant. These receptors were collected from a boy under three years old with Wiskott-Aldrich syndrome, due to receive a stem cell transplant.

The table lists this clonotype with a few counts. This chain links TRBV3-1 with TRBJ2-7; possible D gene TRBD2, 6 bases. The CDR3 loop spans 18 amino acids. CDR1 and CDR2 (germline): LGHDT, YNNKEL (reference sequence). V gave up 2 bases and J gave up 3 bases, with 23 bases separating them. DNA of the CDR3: TGTGCCAGCAGCCAATTTCCTCCGGGAACTGGCGGGATCTACGAGCAGTACTTC. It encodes CASSQFPPGTGGIYEQYF.

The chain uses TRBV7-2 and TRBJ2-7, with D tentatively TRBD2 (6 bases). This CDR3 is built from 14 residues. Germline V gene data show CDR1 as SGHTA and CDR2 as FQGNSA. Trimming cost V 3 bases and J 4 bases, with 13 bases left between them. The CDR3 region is CASSFGGEGYEQYF. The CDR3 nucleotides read TGTGCCAGCAGCTTCGGAGGGGAAGGGTACGAGCAGTACTTC.

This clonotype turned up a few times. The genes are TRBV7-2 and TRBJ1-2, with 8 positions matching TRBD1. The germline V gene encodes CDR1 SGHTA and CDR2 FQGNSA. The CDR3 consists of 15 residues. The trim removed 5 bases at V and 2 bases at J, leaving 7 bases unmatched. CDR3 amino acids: CASSGRQGKNYGYTF. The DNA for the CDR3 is TGTGCCAGCAGCGGAAGACAGGGGAAGAACTATGGCTACACCTTC.

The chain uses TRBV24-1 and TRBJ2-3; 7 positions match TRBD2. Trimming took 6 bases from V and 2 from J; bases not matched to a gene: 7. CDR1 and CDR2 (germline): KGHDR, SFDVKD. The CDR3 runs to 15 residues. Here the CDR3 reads CATSFSSGNTDTQYF. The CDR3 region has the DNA TGTGCCACCAGTTTTTCTAGCGGAAACACAGATACGCAGTATTTT.

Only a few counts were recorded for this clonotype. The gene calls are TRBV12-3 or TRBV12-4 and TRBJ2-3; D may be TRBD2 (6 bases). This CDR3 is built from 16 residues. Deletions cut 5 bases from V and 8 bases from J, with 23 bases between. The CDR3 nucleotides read TGTGCCAGCAGTAGGACTATGGCGGTGATCCGAGCTACGCAGTATTTT. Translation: CASSRTMAVIRATQYF.

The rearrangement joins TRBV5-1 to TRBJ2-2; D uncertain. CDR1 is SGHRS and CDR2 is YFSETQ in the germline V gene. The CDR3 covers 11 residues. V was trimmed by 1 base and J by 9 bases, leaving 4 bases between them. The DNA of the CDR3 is TGCGCCAGCAGCTTGAATCGGGAGCTGTTTTTT. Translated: CASSLNRELFF.

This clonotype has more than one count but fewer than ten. In DNA form, the CDR3 reads TGTGCCAGCAGCGGCAGCGGGTGGGCCTACAATGAGCAGTTCTTC. Protein product: CASSGSGWAYNEQFF. J is TRBJ2-1 and V is TRBV11-2; TRBD2 is a possible D gene (6 bases). Germline values: CDR1 SGHAT, CDR2 FQNNGV. V was clipped by 5 bases and J by 2 bases, with 13 bases between them. The CDR3 extends over 15 amino acids.

CDR3 protein: CASSPTVNPASLHF. The DNA of the CDR3 is TGTGCCAGCAGTCCGACAGTCAACCCTGCATCCCTCCACTTT. This chain connects TRBV12-3 or TRBV12-4 to TRBJ1-6; maybe TRBD1 (5 bases). The CDR3 has 14 amino acids. The V gene lost 5 bases and the J gene lost 14 bases, with 19 bases spanning the gap.

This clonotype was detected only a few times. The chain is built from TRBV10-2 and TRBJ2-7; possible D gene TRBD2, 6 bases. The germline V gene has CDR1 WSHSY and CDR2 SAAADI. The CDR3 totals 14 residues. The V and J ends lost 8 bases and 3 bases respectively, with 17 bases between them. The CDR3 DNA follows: TGCGCCAGCCGCCTCGGACTACCCTTCTACGAGCAGTACTTC. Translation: CASRLGLPFYEQYF.

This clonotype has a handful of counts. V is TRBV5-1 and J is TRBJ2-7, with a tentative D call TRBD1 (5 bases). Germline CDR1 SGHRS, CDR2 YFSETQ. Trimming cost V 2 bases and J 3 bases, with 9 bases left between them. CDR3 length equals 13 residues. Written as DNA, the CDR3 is TGCGCCAGCAGCTTCTACAGGAACTACGAGCAGTACTTC. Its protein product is CASSFYRNYEQYF.

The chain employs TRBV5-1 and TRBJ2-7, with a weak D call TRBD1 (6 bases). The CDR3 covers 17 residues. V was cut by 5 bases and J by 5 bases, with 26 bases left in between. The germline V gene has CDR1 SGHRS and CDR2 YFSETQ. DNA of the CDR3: TGCGCCAGCAGGCTTATACCGACGACAGGCCTGGGCGACGAGCAGTACTTC. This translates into CASRLIPTTGLGDEQYF.